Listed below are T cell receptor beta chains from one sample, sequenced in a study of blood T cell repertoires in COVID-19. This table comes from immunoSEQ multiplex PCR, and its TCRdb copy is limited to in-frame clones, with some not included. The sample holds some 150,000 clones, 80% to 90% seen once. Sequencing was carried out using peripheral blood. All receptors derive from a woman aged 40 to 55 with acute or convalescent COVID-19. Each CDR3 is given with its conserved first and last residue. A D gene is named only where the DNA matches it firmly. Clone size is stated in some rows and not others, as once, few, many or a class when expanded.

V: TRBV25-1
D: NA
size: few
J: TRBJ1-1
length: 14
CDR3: CASSEFDRNTEAFF
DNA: TGTGCCAGCAGTGAATTCGACAGGAACACTGAAGCTTTCTTT

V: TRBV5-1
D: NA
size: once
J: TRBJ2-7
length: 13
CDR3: CASSWGDRDEQYF
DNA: TGCGCCAGCAGTTGGGGGGATAGGGACGAGCAGTACTTC

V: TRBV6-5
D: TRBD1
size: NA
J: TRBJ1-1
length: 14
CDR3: CASSSTGINTEAFF
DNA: TGTGCCAGCAGTTCGACAGGGATCAACACTGAAGCTTTCTTT

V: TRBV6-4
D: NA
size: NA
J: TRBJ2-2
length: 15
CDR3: CASSVTAGNTGELFF
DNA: TGTGCCAGCAGTGTAACGGCGGGGAACACCGGGGAGCTGTTTTTT

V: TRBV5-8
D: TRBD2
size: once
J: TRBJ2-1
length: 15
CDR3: CASSDGTSGYNEQFF
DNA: TGTGCCAGCAGCGACGGGACTAGCGGATACAATGAGCAGTTCTTC

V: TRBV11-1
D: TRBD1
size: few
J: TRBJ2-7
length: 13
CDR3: CASSPGQGYEQYF
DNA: TGTGCCAGCAGCCCGGGACAGGGGTACGAGCAGTACTTC

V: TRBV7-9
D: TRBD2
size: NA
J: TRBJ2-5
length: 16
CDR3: CASSPPGLAGAETQYF
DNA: TGTGCCAGCAGCCCGCCCGGACTAGCGGGGGCAGAGACCCAGTACTTC

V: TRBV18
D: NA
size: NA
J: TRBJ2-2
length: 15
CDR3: CASSPPAGPTGELFF
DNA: TGTGCCAGCTCACCACCGGCAGGTCCGACCGGGGAGCTGTTTTTT

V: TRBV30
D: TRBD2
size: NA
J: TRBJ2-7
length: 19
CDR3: CAWSVTSGRAFLSSYEQYF
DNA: TGTGCCTGGAGCGTCACGAGCGGGAGGGCCTTCTTAAGCTCCTACGAGCAGTACTTC

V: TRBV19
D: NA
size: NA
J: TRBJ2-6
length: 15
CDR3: CASSISGQRANVLTF
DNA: TGTGCCAGTAGTATCTCCGGACAACGGGCCAACGTCCTGACTTTC

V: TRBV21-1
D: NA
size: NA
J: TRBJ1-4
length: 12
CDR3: CASSKAFEELFF
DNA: TGTGCCAGCAGCAAAGCGTTCGAGGAACTGTTTTTT

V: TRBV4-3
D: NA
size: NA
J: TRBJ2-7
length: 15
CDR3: CASSQVPEATYEQYF
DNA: TGCGCCAGCAGCCAAGTCCCGGAGGCAACCTACGAGCAGTACTTC

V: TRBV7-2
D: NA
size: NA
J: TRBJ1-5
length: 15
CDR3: CASSLVHPSNQPQHF
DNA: TGTGCCAGCAGCTTAGTACACCCGAGCAATCAGCCCCAGCATTTT

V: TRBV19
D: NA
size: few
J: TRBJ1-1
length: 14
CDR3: CASSIYRSNTEAFF
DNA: TGTGCCAGTAGTATTTATCGGTCGAACACTGAAGCTTTCTTT

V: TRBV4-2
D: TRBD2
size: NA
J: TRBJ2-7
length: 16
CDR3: CASSQDHSGIAYEQYF
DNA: TGTGCCAGCAGCCAAGATCATAGCGGGATAGCCTACGAGCAGTACTTC

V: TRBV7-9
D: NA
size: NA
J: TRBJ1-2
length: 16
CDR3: CASRVEGGLRYYGYTF
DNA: TGTGCCAGCAGGGTAGAAGGAGGACTGAGGTACTATGGCTACACCTTC

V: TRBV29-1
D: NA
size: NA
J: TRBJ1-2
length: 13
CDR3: CSVEAGTRGGYTF
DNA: TGCAGCGTTGAGGCCGGGACAAGGGGCGGCTACACCTTC

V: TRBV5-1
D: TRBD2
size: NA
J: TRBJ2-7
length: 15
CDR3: CASSALAGAPYEQYF
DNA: TGCGCCAGCAGCGCACTAGCGGGGGCCCCCTACGAGCAGTACTTC